This record looks at one T cell receptor (beta chain) sequence and its context. Sequencing was performed with immunoSEQ multiplex PCR; in TCRdb, only in-frame clones are kept and a portion is missing. Here the sample spans roughly 56,000 clones, around 91% being singletons. These data are taken from a study of OX40 agonist ivuxolimab in advanced cancers. CDR1 is SGHVS and CDR2 is FNYEAQ in the germline V gene. This CDR3 is built from 15 residues. The V and J ends lost 5 bases and 5 bases, in that order; junction bases with no gene match: 8. The gene calls are TRBV7-6 and TRBJ2-5; TRBD1 matches 10 bases. The receptor comes from an adult with an advanced solid tumor such as melanoma, head and neck, liver or kidney cancer. The sequencing used CD4+ or CD8+ T cells sorted from blood, collected in a trial of the OX40 agonist ivuxolimab. CDR3 sequence reads: CASSLGDRGAETQYF. The CDR3 coding sequence is TGTGCCAGCAGCCTGGGGGACAGGGGTGCCGAGACCCAGTACTTC.